One and the same sample provided the 24 T cell receptor beta chains below, sequenced in a study of cytomegalovirus exposure and HLA in healthy donors (TCRdb year 2017). Library generation was performed with the immunoSEQ multiplex PCR assay. The multiplex PCR relied on a mix of 60 forward primers for TCR Vbeta segments and 13 reverse primers for TCR Jbeta segments. TCRdb mirrors the immuneACCESS table, restricted to in-frame sequences. Some clones are absent from its copies; in checked studies, under half trace to an unresolved V gene, and the reason for the others is unknown. The table for this sample lists about 170,000 clones; more than 60% of them were counted only once. Of the sample, about 2.9% falls within the top ten clones. Sequencing was done on a sample of PBMCs. Receptor source: a woman aged 50 to 60 in good health and CMV-seropositive.

The V gene is TRBV5-1, the J gene TRBJ2-2, with 7 positions matching TRBD2. V gave up 2 bases and J gave up 0 bases; unmatched junction bases: 7. Germline-derived CDR1 and CDR2 are SGHRS and YFSETQ. This CDR3 has 17 residues. The CDR3 spells CASSLLAGAPNTGELFF. Here the CDR3 DNA reads TGCGCCAGCAGCTTATTGGCGGGAGCTCCGAACACCGGGGAGCTGTTTTTT.

The rearrangement uses TRBV2 and TRBJ1-2, with 8 bases identical to TRBD1. This CDR3 is 15 amino acids long. V was clipped by 7 bases and J by 3 bases; unmatched bases: 10. Germline V CDR1 and CDR2: SNHLY, FYNNEI. The CDR3 reads CASTLQGVVDYGYTF. The CDR3 coding sequence is TGTGCCAGCACCTTACAGGGGGTAGTTGACTATGGCTACACCTTC. Drawing the rest from reference TRBV2 and TRBJ1-2, the complete variable domain is EPEVTQTPSHQVTQMGQEVILRCVPISNHLYFYWYRQILGQKVEFLVSFYNNEISEKSEIFDDQFSVERPDGSNFTLKIRSTKLEDSAMYFCASTLQGVVDYGYTFGSGTRLTVV.

CDR3 in amino acids: CASSQDAQGADQPQHF. DNA for the CDR3: TGCGCCAGCAGCCAAGATGCCCAGGGGGCCGATCAGCCCCAGCATTTT. The chain uses TRBV4-3 and TRBJ1-5, with 8 bases fitting TRBD1. The J segment lost 5 bases and the V segment lost 0 bases, leaving 6 bases of the junction unmatched. Germline CDR1 and CDR2: LGHNA and YSLEER. The CDR3 is made up of 16 amino acids.

The table lists this clone with a few counts. The rearrangement uses TRBV28 and TRBJ2-3, with D perhaps TRBD2 (6 bases). The CDR3 has 22 residues. Deletions cut 3 bases from V and 0 bases from J, with 31 bases between. The germline gives CDR1 MDHEN, CDR2 SYDVKM. Here the CDR3 reads CASSFRGRRGLYGYSSTDTQYF. As DNA, the CDR3 is TGTGCCAGCAGTTTTCGGGGAAGGAGGGGTCTTTACGGATATTCTAGCACAGATACGCAGTATTTT.

The CDR3 sequence: CAGAWNEKLFF. CDR3 nucleotides: TGTGCAGGGGCCTGGAATGAAAAACTGTTTTTT. The chain is built from TRBV30 and TRBJ1-4; the D gene is possibly TRBD1 (5 bases). Per germline, CDR1 GTSNPN and CDR2 SVGIG (reference sequence). CDR3 length: 11 amino acids.

The chain couples TRBV5-1 to TRBJ1-5; a possible D gene is TRBD1 (5 bases). Trimming cost V 0 bases and J 7 bases, with 14 bases left between them. CDR3 size: 15 residues. In germline, CDR1 is SGHRS, CDR2 YFSETQ. CDR3 loop: CASSLESGEGQPQHF. DNA for the CDR3: TGCGCCAGCAGCTTGGAATCGGGGGAAGGGCAGCCCCAGCATTTT.

This rearrangement joins TRBV11-2 to TRBJ1-6; D gene ambiguous. This CDR3 has 15 amino acids. V gave up 5 bases and J gave up 14 bases, with 22 bases separating them. The germline V gene encodes CDR1 SGHAT and CDR2 FQNNGV. The CDR3 DNA is TGTGCCAGCAGCGTGGGAGGCTACACCTACCCTGCCCTCCACTTT. Its translation is CASSVGGYTYPALHF.

In DNA form, the CDR3 reads TGTGCCAGCTCACCACGGACAGGGGGCATGACAGATACGCAGTATTTT. As protein: CASSPRTGGMTDTQYF. The chain joins TRBV18 to TRBJ2-3; 11 bases align to TRBD1. Germline loops: CDR1 KGHSH, CDR2 LQKENI. The junction had 3 bases not matched to a gene; V was cut back by 1 base and J by 3 bases. The CDR3 spans 16 residues.

This clone appeared a single time. This chain uses TRBV28 with TRBJ1-2, with 7 bases matching TRBD1. This CDR3 comprises 15 residues. The germline gives CDR1 MDHEN, CDR2 SYDVKM. V gave up 7 bases and J gave up 4 bases; unmatched junction bases: 12. CDR3 bases: TGTGCCAGCATCTCCCCCACAGGGGACTCCTATGGCTACACCTTC. It translates to CASISPTGDSYGYTF.

This chain connects TRBV19 to TRBJ1-1; D is perhaps TRBD1 (6 bases). The CDR3 consists of 14 residues. Trimming removed 7 bases at V and 4 bases at J, with 16 bases between. The germline V gene has CDR1 LNHDA and CDR2 SQIVND (reference sequence). CDR3 protein: CASTPQGSGTEAFF. In DNA form, the CDR3 reads TGTGCCAGTACCCCACAGGGTTCGGGCACTGAAGCTTTCTTT.

CDR3 in amino acids: CASSSTGRLGEQYF. CDR3 in DNA: TGTGCCAGCAGCTCGACAGGGCGGTTGGGCGAGCAGTACTTC. The rearrangement uses TRBV7-9 and TRBJ2-7; 7 nucleotides agree with TRBD1. Germline values: CDR1 SEHNR, CDR2 FQNEAQ (reference sequence). V trimming: 4 bases; J trimming: 6 bases; junction bases outside the gene matches: 9. This CDR3 has 14 amino acids.

This clone was detected many times. The V gene is TRBV14, the J gene TRBJ2-3, with TRBD1 as a possible D gene (6 bases). There are 20 residues in the CDR3. Germline CDR1 is SGHDN and CDR2 is FVKESK. The V end was cut by 0 bases, the J end by 1 base, with 23 bases between. The CDR3 sequence: CASSQDYLGLLGAGTDTQYF. CDR3 bases: TGTGCCAGCAGCCAAGATTATTTAGGCCTGTTGGGGGCTGGCACAGATACGCAGTATTTT.

The genes are TRBV28 and TRBJ2-7; 7 bases fit TRBD1. CDR3 size: 14 residues. Trimming took 7 bases from V and 0 from J; bases not matched to a gene: 6. The germline CDR1 and CDR2 sequences are MDHEN and SYDVKM. CDR3 nucleotides: TGTGCCAGCACAAACTACAGGGGCTCCTACGAGCAGTACTTC. As protein: CASTNYRGSYEQYF.

This clone was observed a single time. The chain uses TRBV5-8 and TRBJ1-1, with D tentatively TRBD1 (5 bases). The V and J ends lost 2 bases and 3 bases respectively, with 11 bases between them. This CDR3 contains 14 residues. CDR1 SGHTS and CDR2 YDEGEE come from the germline V gene. In DNA form, the CDR3 reads TGTGCCAGCAGCTTAAACGGGGGGGACACTGAAGCTTTCTTT. The encoded protein is CASSLNGGDTEAFF.

The rearrangement joins TRBV12-5 to TRBJ2-3, with a weak D call TRBD2 (7 bases). There are 15 residues in the CDR3. The V end lost 6 bases, the J end lost 0 bases, and 13 bases lay between the germline ends. Germline CDR1 is LGHNT and CDR2 is FRNRAP. The CDR3 nucleotides read TGTGCTAGTGGCGCGGGGGCCCCTAGCACAGATACGCAGTATTTT. Protein: CASGAGAPSTDTQYF.

The sample holds one count of this clone. CDR3 amino acids: CAWIPGQLNTEAFF. The CDR3 DNA reads TGTGCCTGGATTCCGGGACAGTTGAACACTGAAGCTTTCTTT. The chain is built from TRBV30 and TRBJ1-1, with 7 bases matching TRBD1. The CDR3 has 14 residues. Germline V gives CDR1 GTSNPN, CDR2 SVGIG (reference sequence). Trimming cost V 4 bases and J 0 bases; bases outside gene matches: 5.

The chain joins TRBV5-1 to TRBJ2-1; D might be TRBD1 (6 bases). In germline, CDR1 is SGHRS, CDR2 YFSETQ. Trimming removed 4 bases from V and 8 bases from J, with 13 bases in between. CDR3 length equals 13 residues. CDR3: CASSLGQNDEQFF. Written as DNA, the CDR3 is TGCGCCAGCAGCCTTGGACAGAACGATGAGCAGTTCTTC.

CDR3 region: CASGAWDRNTEAFF. The CDR3 nucleotides read TGTGCCAGTGGCGCATGGGACAGGAACACTGAAGCTTTCTTT. V usage is TRBV19 and J usage is TRBJ1-1; 7 bases fit TRBD1. J gave up 1 base and V 8 bases, and 7 bases lay outside the gene matches. The CDR3 loop spans 14 amino acids. In germline, CDR1 is LNHDA, CDR2 SQIVND (reference sequence).

The V gene is TRBV30, the J gene TRBJ2-2; possibly TRBD2 for D (6 bases). With 1 base removed from V and 4 bases from J, the gap between germline ends came to 13 bases. The germline V gene has CDR1 GTSNPN and CDR2 SVGIG (reference sequence). The CDR3 is 15 residues long. The CDR3 coding sequence is TGTGCCTGGAGTGGGGGCCAGGGACTCACCGGGGAGCTGTTTTTT. Translated, it gives CAWSGGQGLTGELFF.

This clone was counted a few times. The chain has TRBV7-9 and TRBJ1-4; TRBD1 might be the D (5 bases). Trimming pared 3 bases from V and 2 bases from J, leaving 10 bases between. CDR3 size: 15 residues. Germline lookup yields CDR1 SEHNR and CDR2 FQNEAQ (reference sequence). CDR3 DNA sequence: TGTGCCAGCAGCTTTTTGACAGTCACTAATGAAAAACTGTTTTTT. It encodes CASSFLTVTNEKLFF.

The chain joins TRBV6-5 to TRBJ1-2; 8 positions agree with TRBD1. In germline, CDR1 is MNHEY, CDR2 SVGAGI. This CDR3 is built from 14 residues. V was clipped by 6 bases and J by 6 bases; unmatched bases: 9. The CDR3 coding sequence is TGTGCCAGCAGACTTGCAGGGGGCGCCGATGGCTACACCTTC. Translation: CASRLAGGADGYTF.

This clone was found once. The chain recombines TRBV28 with TRBJ2-5; D might be TRBD1 (5 bases). This CDR3 spans 14 amino acids. The V end was cut by 3 bases, the J end by 2 bases, with 10 bases between. Germline CDR1 MDHEN, CDR2 SYDVKM. The chain's CDR3 is CASSLYNRQETQYF. CDR3 bases: TGTGCCAGCAGTTTGTATAACAGGCAAGAGACCCAGTACTTC.

The chain has TRBV9 and TRBJ2-7; 7 bases match TRBD2. The V segment lost 4 bases and the J segment 2 bases; nucleotides outside the gene matches: 6. The germline gives CDR1 SGDLS, CDR2 YYNGEE. The CDR3 runs 14 residues. In DNA form, the CDR3 reads TGTGCCAGCAGCCAAGGACTAGGGACCTACGAGCAGTACTTC. Its translation is CASSQGLGTYEQYF. Full variable domain (missing parts from reference TRBV9 and TRBJ2-7): DSGVTQTPKHLITATGQRVTLRCSPRSGDLSVYWYQQSLDQGLQFLIQYYNGEERAKGNILERFSAQQFPDLHSELNLSSLELGDSALYFCASSQGLGTYEQYFGPGTRLTVT.

The chain has TRBV6-5 and TRBJ1-3; the match to TRBD1 covers 9 bases. Germline V CDR1 and CDR2: MNHEY, SVGAGI. This CDR3 contains 14 residues. V dropped 7 bases and J dropped 4; count of bases not matched to a gene: 5. DNA of the CDR3: TGTGCCAGCAAAAGAGGACAGGGGGGAAACACCATATATTTT. Protein product: CASKRGQGGNTIYF.